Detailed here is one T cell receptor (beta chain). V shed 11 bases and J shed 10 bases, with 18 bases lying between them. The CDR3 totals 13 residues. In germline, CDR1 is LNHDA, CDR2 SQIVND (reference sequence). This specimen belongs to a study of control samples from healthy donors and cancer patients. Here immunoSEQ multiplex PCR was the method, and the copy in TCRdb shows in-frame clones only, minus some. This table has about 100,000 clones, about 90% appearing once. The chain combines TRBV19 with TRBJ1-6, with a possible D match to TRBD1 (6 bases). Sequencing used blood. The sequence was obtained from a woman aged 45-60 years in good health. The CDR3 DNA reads TGTGCCTCCCGGGACATCGGTGGGTCACCCCTCCACTTT. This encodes CASRDIGGSPLHF.